This TCR beta chain was sequenced during a study of PD-1 blockade in classical Hodgkin lymphoma. Germline-derived CDR1 and CDR2 are LNHDA and SQIVND (reference sequence). This CDR3 is built from 19 residues. V shed 3 bases, J shed 5 bases, and the junction held 20 bases outside the gene matches. The patients all showed relapse after autologous stem cell transplantation, while their brentuximab vedotin exposure varied. Some clones are missing from TCRdb's copy, which holds only in-frame ones; the method was immunoSEQ multiplex PCR. The sample comprises just over 60,000 clones, about 91% of which are singletons, and under 15% rests with the top ten. Findings and limits, study-wide: Whereas CD4+ TCR diversity had risen significantly by C4D1, CD8+ TCR diversity had not. Nothing has yet pinned down what causes the repertoire differences, possibly disease activity or prior therapy. Diminished baseline TCR diversity has been reported in newly diagnosed patients relative to healthy donors.

Remarks on this clone: The antigen is undetermined.

The starting material was peripheral blood mononuclear cells (PBMCs), obtained at baseline. The TCR sequence derives from a human donor with classical Hodgkin lymphoma. The J gene is TRBJ1-2, the V gene TRBV19, with 8 bases identical to TRBD1. The CDR3 DNA follows: TGTGCCAGTAGTATTTGGGATGTGTGGGACAGGTCGACCGGATATGGCTACACCTTC. Translation: CASSIWDVWDRSTGYGYTF.